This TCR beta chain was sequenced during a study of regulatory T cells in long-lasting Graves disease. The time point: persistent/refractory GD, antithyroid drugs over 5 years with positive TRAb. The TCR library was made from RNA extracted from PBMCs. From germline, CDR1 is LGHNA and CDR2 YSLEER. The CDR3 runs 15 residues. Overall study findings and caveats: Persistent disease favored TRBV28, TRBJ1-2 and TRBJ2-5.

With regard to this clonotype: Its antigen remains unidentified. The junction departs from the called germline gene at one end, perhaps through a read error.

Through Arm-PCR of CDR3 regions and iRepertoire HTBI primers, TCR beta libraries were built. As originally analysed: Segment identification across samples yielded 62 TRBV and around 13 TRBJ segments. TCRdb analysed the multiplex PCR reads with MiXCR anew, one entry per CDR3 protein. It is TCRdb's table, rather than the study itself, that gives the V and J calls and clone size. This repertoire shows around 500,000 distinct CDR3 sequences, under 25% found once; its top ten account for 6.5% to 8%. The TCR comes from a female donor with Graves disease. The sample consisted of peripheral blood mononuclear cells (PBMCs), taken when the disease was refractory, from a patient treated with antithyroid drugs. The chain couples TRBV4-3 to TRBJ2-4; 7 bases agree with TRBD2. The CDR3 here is CASSQDRGSGDIQYF. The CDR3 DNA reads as TGCGCCAGCAGTCAAGATCGGGGGAGCGGGGACATTCAGTACTTC.